This T cell receptor (beta chain) comes out of a study of sequential checkpoint blockade in melanoma. Assay: immunoSEQ multiplex PCR; the TCRdb copy retains only in-frame clones and omits some. Among roughly 31,000 clones listed, around nine tenths were seen once. Treatment in this sample: randomized to nivolumab then ipilimumab (arm A) or the reverse (arm B). Live CD3+CD8+ CD19− CD56− cells were sorted from PBMCs. Germline CDR1 LNHDA, CDR2 SQIVND (reference sequence). Trimming left V 5 bases short and J 7 bases short, with 14 bases between. The CDR3 is 14 residues long. Sample: CD8+ T cells sorted from blood (inferred from file names), taken from a patient given nivolumab and ipilimumab in sequence. The rearrangement links TRBV19 to TRBJ1-4, with a possible D match to TRBD1 (5 bases). The receptor was derived from a human donor with melanoma. This CDR3 reads CASSLGGAGEKLFF. The DNA of the CDR3 is TGTGCCAGTAGTCTGGGCGGGGCTGGTGAAAAACTGTTTTTT.